This T cell receptor beta chain was sequenced for a study of glioma-infiltrating T cells. About the study: Glioblastomas were WHO grade IV, sampled at first diagnosis; low-grade were grade II.

This CDR3 contains 14 residues. The germline V and J ends were trimmed by 0 bases and 5 bases, with 9 bases remaining between them. Looked up from germline, CDR1 is KGHSH and CDR2 is LQKENI. This clonotype was counted a few times. Using RNA template, CDR3s of TCR alpha and beta were amplified with iRepertoire arm-PCR. Using its own MiXCR run on the multiplex PCR reads, TCRdb lists one record per CDR3 protein. The sample yields approximately 400,000 distinct CDR3 sequences, 41% seen once. The TCR sequence derives from a human donor with low-grade glioma or glioblastoma, undergoing nonglioma brain surgery, or in good health (not recorded which). Source material: glioma tissue, nonneoplastic brain tissue, or PBMCs (not recorded which). The chain links TRBV18 to TRBJ2-3; no clear D. DNA of the CDR3: TGTGCCAGCTCACCACCCTCCATGGGAGATACGCAGTATTTT. Translating it yields CASSPPSMGDTQYF. The full variable domain, with the rest looked up from reference TRBV18 and TRBJ2-3, is NAGVMQNPRHLVRRRGQEARLRCSPMKGHSHVYWYRQLPEEGLKFMVYLQKENIIDESGMPKERFSAEFPKEGPSILRIQQVVRGDSAAYFCASSPPSMGDTQYFGPGTRLTVL.